This T cell receptor (beta chain) was sequenced in a study of identical twins. Study-wide points: Donors were not followed over many years; analysis was cross-sectional.

MiXCR, applied by TCRdb to the 5' RACE reads, yields one record per CDR3 protein. The sample includes roughly 720,000 distinct CDR3 sequences, approximately 18% of them seen just once. There are 15 residues in the CDR3. Germline CDR1 is DFQATT and CDR2 is SNEGSKA (reference sequence). The V end was cut by 3 bases, the J end by 1 base, with 14 bases between. This clonotype was detected only a few times. Its target is unknown. These data were also reused for a study on T cells expressing NK-cell markers. In that study: Anti-gamma-delta TCR antibody use in several experiments restricted sorting to alpha-beta TCR T cells.

The sequenced sample was PBMCs. The clonotype was recovered from a woman aged 18-29 years in good health. The V and J genes are TRBV20-1 and TRBJ2-3; D might be TRBD1 (6 bases). The CDR3: CSARATGSGTDTQYF. CDR3 DNA: TGCAGTGCTAGGGCGACAGGCTCTGGCACAGATACGCAGTATTTT.